A single T cell receptor beta chain is shown here with its context. V was trimmed by 5 bases and J by 4 bases, leaving 15 bases between them. CDR1 and CDR2 from the germline V gene are WSHSY and SAAADI. This CDR3 is 14 amino acids long. This record comes from a study of low-dose radiotherapy and immunotherapy resistance in tumors. The overall study: Fractions of 1 Gy went to Cohort 2 every two weeks, for 13 Gy over 26 weeks. On a schedule of every two weeks, intravenous cyclophosphamide at a dose of 200 mg/m2 was delivered one day before each radiation and immunotherapy administration.

With TRAV- and TRBV-specific primers, first-strand cDNA was made, covering the alpha and beta chains. A constant-region primer paired with the V-primer adapter amplified TCRs over 20 PCR cycles. Following isolation, mRNA was amplified via in vitro transcription. TCRdb reprocessed the reads via MiXCR and lists one record per CDR3 protein. Of some 7,100 distinct CDR3 sequences in the sample, approximately 53% were seen once. This sequence joins TRBV10-2 and TRBJ2-7, with D tentatively TRBD1 (6 bases). The receptor's source is a human donor with advanced metastatic prostate, ovarian, gallbladder or colorectal cancer (not recorded which). This table probably holds off-target reads from a library built for another chain. CDR3 coding DNA: TGCGCCAGCAGTCAGCGGACAGAAATATACGAGCAGTACTTC. Its protein is CASSQRTEIYEQYF.